The clone carrying this TCR beta chain was detected a few times. Its antigen is currently unknown. Germline CDR1 and CDR2: SGHTA and FQGNSA. V was clipped by 3 bases and J by 3 bases, with 10 bases between them. This CDR3 has 14 residues. The entry originates in a study of T cells after yellow fever vaccination. TCRdb independently ran MiXCR on the 5' RACE reads; one entry per CDR3 protein. The top ten hold around 3.1% of the sample, which has some 300,000 distinct CDR3 sequences, approximately 10% seen once. Findings of the study overall: Post-booster samples contained most primary-vaccination clones (around 95% CD4, around 89% CD8).

The specimen was CD4+ T cells sorted from PBMCs, collected 5 days after the yellow fever booster vaccination. The sequence derives from a man aged 18 to 30 who received the YFV17D yellow fever vaccine. The rearrangement uses TRBV7-2 and TRBJ2-3; D not resolved. CDR3 DNA: TGTGCCAGCAGCTTGGGTCTAAGGACAGATACGCAGTATTTT. This translates into CASSLGLRTDTQYF.